Presented here are 11 T cell receptor beta chains from one specimen sequenced in a study of monozygotic twins with inflammatory bowel disease. TCRdb reanalyzed the 5' RACE reads and collapses them to one entry per CDR3 protein, without DNA. The ten top clones account for roughly 1.9%, within a sample of 85,000 to 110,000 distinct CDR3 sequences. The source material was blood. Receptor source: a human donor with ulcerative colitis or Crohn's disease, or a healthy co-twin of an affected twin (not recorded which).

The chain couples TRBV12-3 or TRBV12-4 to TRBJ1-5; as DNA is missing, the TRBD1 call by TCRdb cannot be tested. CDR3 length: 15 residues. The CDR3 here is CASRRRDGSNQPQHF.

The chain carries TRBV7-2 and TRBJ2-1; the D call of TRBD1 rests on TCRdb alone, since no DNA is present to check it. The germline CDR1 and CDR2 sequences are SGHTA and FQGNSA. The CDR3 consists of 15 residues. The CDR3 region is CASSGGGFGDNEQFF.

CDR3 sequence: CSARFPPPGLAEYEQYF. J is TRBJ2-7 and V is TRBV20-1; with no DNA, the TCRdb D assignment of TRBD2 cannot be verified. The CDR3 contains 17 residues. CDR1 is DFQATT and CDR2 is SNEGSKA in the germline V gene (reference sequence).

The chain uses TRBV20-1 and TRBJ1-6. From germline, CDR1 is DFQATT and CDR2 SNEGSKA (reference sequence). The CDR3 is made up of 15 amino acids. CDR3 region: CSARVIKQRNSPLHF.

The chain joins TRBV12-3 or TRBV12-4 to TRBJ2-7; lacking DNA, the TRBD1 call made by TCRdb goes unchecked. The CDR3 loop spans 13 amino acids. CDR3 in amino acids: CASSFGAGYEQYF.

The chain links TRBV19 to TRBJ1-1; the D call of TRBD1 rests on TCRdb alone, since no DNA is present to check it. The CDR3 runs to 15 residues. Germline V lookup: CDR1 LNHDA, CDR2 SQIVND (reference sequence). CDR3 region: CAIAPQAAMNTEAFF.

V gene TRBV5-6 combines with J gene TRBJ1-5. The CDR3 extends over 13 amino acids. Germline-derived CDR1 and CDR2 are SGHDT and YYEEEE. The chain's CDR3 is CASSLGFRQPQHF.

The chain uses TRBV20-1 and TRBJ2-5; checking the TCRdb D call of TRBD1 is not possible without DNA. The germline V gene encodes CDR1 DFQATT and CDR2 SNEGSKA (reference sequence). This CDR3 is 13 amino acids long. CDR3 loop: CSANLGGGETQYF.

The V gene is TRBV12-3 or TRBV12-4, the J gene TRBJ1-5; the TCRdb D gene call, TRBD1, has no DNA to confirm it. This CDR3 has 15 amino acids. The CDR3 here is CASSLWAGVDQPQHF.

The chain joins TRBV11-2 to TRBJ2-5; the D gene TCRdb calls, TRBD1, cannot be checked with no DNA. This CDR3 comprises 14 residues. Germline lookup yields CDR1 SGHAT and CDR2 FQNNGV. CDR3 sequence reads: CASSWARSGETQYF.

V is TRBV6-2 or TRBV6-3 and J is TRBJ2-1; TCRdb outputs TRBD1, but without DNA this stays unchecked. The CDR3 spans 17 residues. Germline V gives CDR1 MNHEY, CDR2 SVGEGT. This CDR3 is CASSYEGAWYFYNEQFF.